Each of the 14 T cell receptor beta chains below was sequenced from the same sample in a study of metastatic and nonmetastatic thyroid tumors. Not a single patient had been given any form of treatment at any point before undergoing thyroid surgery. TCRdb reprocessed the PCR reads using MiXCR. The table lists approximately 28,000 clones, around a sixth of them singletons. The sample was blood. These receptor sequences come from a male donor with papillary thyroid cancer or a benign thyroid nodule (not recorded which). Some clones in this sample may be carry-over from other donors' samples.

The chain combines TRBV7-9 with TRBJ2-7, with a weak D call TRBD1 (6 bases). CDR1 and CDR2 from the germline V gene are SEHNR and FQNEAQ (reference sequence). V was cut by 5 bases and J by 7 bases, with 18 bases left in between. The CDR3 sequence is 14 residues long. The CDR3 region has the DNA TGTGCCAGCAGCGCCCAGGGGATCGGGTATGAGCAGTACTTC. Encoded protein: CASSAQGIGYEQYF.

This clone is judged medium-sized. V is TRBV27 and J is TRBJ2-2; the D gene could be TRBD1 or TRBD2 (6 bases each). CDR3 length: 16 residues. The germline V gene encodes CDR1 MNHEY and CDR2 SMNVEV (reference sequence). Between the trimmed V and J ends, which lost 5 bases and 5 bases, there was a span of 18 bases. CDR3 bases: TGTGCCAGCAGTCTTTATGGGGTAGGGGGGACCGGGGAGCTGTTTTTT. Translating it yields CASSLYGVGGTGELFF.

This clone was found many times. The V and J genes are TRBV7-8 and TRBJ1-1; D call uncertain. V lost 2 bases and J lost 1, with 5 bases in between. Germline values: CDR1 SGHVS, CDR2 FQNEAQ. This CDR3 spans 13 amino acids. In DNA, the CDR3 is TGTGCCAGCAGCTTACCACCGAACACTGAAGCTTTCTTT. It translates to CASSLPPNTEAFF.

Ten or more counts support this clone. The CDR3 nucleotides read TGCAGTGCTTTTCGACAGGGGACACAACAGCCCCAGCATTTT. This encodes CSAFRQGTQQPQHF. This chain uses TRBV20-1 with TRBJ1-5, with 8 bases matching TRBD1. The length of the CDR3 is 14 residues. V was pared by 5 bases and J by 7 bases, with 10 bases of the junction left unmatched. The germline CDR1 and CDR2 sequences are DFQATT and SNEGSKA (reference sequence).

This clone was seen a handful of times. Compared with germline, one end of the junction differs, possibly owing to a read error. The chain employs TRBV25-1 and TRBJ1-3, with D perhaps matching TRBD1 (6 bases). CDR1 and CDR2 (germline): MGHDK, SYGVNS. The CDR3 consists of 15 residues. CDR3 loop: CASIELQGSGNTIYF. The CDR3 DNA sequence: TGTGCCAGCATTGAATTGCAGGGGTCGGGAAACACCATATATTTT.

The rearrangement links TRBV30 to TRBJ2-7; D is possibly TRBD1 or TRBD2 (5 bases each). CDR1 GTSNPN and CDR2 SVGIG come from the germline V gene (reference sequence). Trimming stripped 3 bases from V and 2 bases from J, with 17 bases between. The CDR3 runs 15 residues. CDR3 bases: TGTGCCTGGAGCAAGGGACCGGGCCCAGCCTACGAGCAGTACTTC. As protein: CAWSKGPGPAYEQYF. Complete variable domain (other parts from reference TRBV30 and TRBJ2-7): SQTIHQWPATLVQPVGSPLSLECTVEGTSNPNLYWYRQAAGRGLQLLFYSVGIGQISSEVPQNLSASRPQDRQFILSSKKLLLSDSGFYLCAWSKGPGPAYEQYFGPGTRLTVT.

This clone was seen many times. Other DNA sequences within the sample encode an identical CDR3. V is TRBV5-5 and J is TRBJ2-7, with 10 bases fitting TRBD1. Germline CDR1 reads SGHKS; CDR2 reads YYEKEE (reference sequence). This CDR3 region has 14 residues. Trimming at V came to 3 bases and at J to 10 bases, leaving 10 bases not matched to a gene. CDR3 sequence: CASSWDRGSGEQYF. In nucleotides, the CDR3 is TGTGCCAGCAGCTGGGACAGGGGCTCGGGGGAACAGTACTTC.

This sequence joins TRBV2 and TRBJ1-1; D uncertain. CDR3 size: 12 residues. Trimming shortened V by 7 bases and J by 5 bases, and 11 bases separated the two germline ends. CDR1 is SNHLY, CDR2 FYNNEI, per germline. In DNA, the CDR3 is TGTGCCAGCATCGTGGGTCGGACTGAAGCTTTCTTT. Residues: CASIVGRTEAFF.

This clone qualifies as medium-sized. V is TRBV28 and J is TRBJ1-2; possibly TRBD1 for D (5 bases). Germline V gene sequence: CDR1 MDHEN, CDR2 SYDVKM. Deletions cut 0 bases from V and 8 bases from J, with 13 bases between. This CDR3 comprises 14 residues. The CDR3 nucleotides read TGTGCCAGCAGTTTATGGAATAGGGACCAAGGCTACACCTTC. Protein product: CASSLWNRDQGYTF.

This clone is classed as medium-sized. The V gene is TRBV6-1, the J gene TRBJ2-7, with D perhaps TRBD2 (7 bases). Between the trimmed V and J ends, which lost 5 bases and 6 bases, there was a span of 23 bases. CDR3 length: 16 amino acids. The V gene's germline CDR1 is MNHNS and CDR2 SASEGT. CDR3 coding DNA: TGTGCCAGCAGTTCCCAAAGGGGCCGGGGGGCGGGCGAGCAGTACTTC. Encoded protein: CASSSQRGRGAGEQYF.

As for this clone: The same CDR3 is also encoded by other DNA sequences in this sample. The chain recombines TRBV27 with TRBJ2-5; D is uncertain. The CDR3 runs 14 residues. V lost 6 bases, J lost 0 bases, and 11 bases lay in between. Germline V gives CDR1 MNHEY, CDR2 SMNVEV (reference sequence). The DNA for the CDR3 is TGTGCCAGCAGCTTAAGAGGTGACCAAGAGACCCAGTACTTC. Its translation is CASSLRGDQETQYF.

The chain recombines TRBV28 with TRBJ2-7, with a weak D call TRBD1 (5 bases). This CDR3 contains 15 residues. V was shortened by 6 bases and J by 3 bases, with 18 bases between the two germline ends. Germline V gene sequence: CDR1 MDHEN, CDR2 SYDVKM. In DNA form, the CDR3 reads TGTGCCAGCAGCCGGAAGACAGTTCGAGTCTACGAGCAGTACTTC. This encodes CASSRKTVRVYEQYF.

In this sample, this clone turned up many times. CDR3 DNA sequence: TGTGCCACCAGCAGAGGGGGGGCAGTGGGGGAAGCTTTCTTT. It translates to CATSRGGAVGEAFF. The genes are TRBV15 and TRBJ1-1, with D tentatively TRBD1 (6 bases). CDR1 is LNHNV, CDR2 YYDKDF, per germline (reference sequence). CDR3 length: 14 residues. V was shortened by 1 base and J by 8 bases, with 14 bases between the two germline ends.

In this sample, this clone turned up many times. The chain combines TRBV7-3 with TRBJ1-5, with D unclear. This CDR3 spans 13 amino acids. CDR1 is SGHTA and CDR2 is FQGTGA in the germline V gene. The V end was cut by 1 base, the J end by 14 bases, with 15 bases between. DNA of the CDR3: TGTGCCAGCAGCTTAATTGCCGATGGGTTTAAGCATTTT. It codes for CASSLIADGFKHF.